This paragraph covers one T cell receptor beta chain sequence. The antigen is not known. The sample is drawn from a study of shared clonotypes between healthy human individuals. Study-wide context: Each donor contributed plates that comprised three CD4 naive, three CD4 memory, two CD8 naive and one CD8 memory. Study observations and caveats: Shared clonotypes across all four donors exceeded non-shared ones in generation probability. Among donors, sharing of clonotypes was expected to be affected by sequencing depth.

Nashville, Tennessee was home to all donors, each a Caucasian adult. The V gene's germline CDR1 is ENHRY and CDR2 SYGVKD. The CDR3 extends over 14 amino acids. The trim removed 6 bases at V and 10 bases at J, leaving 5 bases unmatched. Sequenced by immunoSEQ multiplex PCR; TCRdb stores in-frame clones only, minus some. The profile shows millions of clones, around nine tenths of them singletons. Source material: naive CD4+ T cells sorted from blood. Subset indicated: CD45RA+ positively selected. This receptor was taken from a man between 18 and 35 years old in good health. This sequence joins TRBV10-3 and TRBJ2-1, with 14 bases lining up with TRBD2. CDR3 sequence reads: CAISRLAGGPEQFF. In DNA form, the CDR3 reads TGTGCCATCAGCCGACTAGCGGGAGGGCCCGAGCAGTTCTTC.